These 7 T cell receptor beta chains originate from one sample sequenced in a study of T cell responses to AZD1222 COVID-19 vaccine. Assay: immunoSEQ multiplex PCR; the TCRdb copy retains only in-frame clones and omits some. The sample lists 65,000 to 90,000 clones, approximately 89% occurring once. The input for sequencing was peripheral blood, taken 28 days after the second AZD1222 dose. Receptor source: an adult who received the AZD1222 COVID-19 vaccine.

The J gene is TRBJ2-1, the V gene TRBV9; 10 bases agree with TRBD1. Losses at the gene ends were 3 bases for V and 6 bases for J; bases not matched to a gene: 6. This CDR3 has 15 residues. The V gene's germline CDR1 is SGDLS and CDR2 YYNGEE. CDR3 DNA sequence: TGTGCCAGCAGCGCCTCCGGGACAGGGGCCAATGAGCAGTTCTTC. Translating gives CASSASGTGANEQFF.

The chain joins TRBV10-1 to TRBJ1-6; the D is unclear. V lost 9 bases and J lost 7, with 16 bases in between. Germline V gene sequence: CDR1 WNHNN, CDR2 SYGVQD (reference sequence). This CDR3 contains 14 residues. The CDR3 nucleotides read TGCGCCAGGTTAAATAAGGGAAACAATTCACCCCTCCACTTT. This codes for CARLNKGNNSPLHF.

This clone has only a few counts. The CDR3 DNA reads TGTGCCAGCAGCTTAGCGCTAGGTAGCGGGAGCGGGACCGGGGAGCTGTTTTTT. It yields the protein CASSLALGSGSGTGELFF. The chain is built from TRBV11-1 and TRBJ2-2, with 9 bases aligning to TRBD2. Germline V gene sequence: CDR1 SGHAT, CDR2 FQDESV (reference sequence). The CDR3 runs 18 residues. V dropped 0 bases and J dropped 5; count of bases not matched to a gene: 10.

This rearrangement joins TRBV9 to TRBJ2-2, with 15 bases aligning to TRBD2. J was trimmed by 0 bases and V by 2 bases; bases with no gene match: 8. Germline loops: CDR1 SGDLS, CDR2 YYNGEE. CDR3 length equals 20 residues. The CDR3 sequence is CASSVLPGLAGGPNTGELFF. DNA of the CDR3: TGTGCCAGCAGCGTTCTCCCGGGACTAGCGGGGGGTCCGAACACCGGGGAGCTGTTTTTT.

In nucleotides, the CDR3 is TGTGCCAGCAGAGAGGGGGGGTATAGCAATCAGCCCCAGCATTTT. Amino acid sequence: CASREGGYSNQPQHF. This chain uses TRBV2 with TRBJ1-5; maybe TRBD1 (6 bases). Germline lookup yields CDR1 SNHLY and CDR2 FYNNEI. The ends were cut back, 6 bases at V and 0 bases at J, with 12 bases in the middle. This CDR3 comprises 15 residues.

The V call is TRBV24-1, the J call TRBJ2-2; D perhaps matches TRBD2 (5 bases). Trimming removed 5 bases from V and 0 bases from J, with 9 bases in between. The CDR3 spans 15 residues. Germline-derived CDR1 and CDR2 are KGHDR and SFDVKD. Here the CDR3 reads CATSVGATNTGELFF. For the CDR3, the DNA is TGTGCCACCAGTGTGGGAGCAACGAACACCGGGGAGCTGTTTTTT.

The gene calls are TRBV29-1 and TRBJ1-4; no clear D. CDR1 is SQVTM, CDR2 ANQGSEA, per germline. This CDR3 has 10 amino acids. The V end lost 5 bases, the J end lost 7 bases, and 5 bases lay between the germline ends. CDR3 residues: CSVSGEKLFF. The CDR3 region has the DNA TGCAGCGTTTCCGGTGAAAAACTGTTTTTT.